This is a list of T cell receptor beta chains from one sample in a study of cytomegalovirus exposure and HLA in healthy donors. The assay was immunoSEQ multiplex PCR, and TCRdb's table has in-frame clones only and misses some. The sample includes about 86,000 clones, about three quarters of them seen just once. Sample: PBMCs. These receptors all come from a male donor in good health and CMV-seropositive. Each CDR3 is given with its conserved first and last residue. A D gene is named only where the DNA matches it firmly. Clone size appears in some rows only: once, few, many, or a class for an expanded clone.

>TRBV5-1|few|TRBJ2-6|TRBD1
CASSRDVTGGSGANVLTF
>TRBV7-9|-|TRBJ2-1|-
CASSQTIAEQFF
>TRBV19|-|TRBJ1-5|-
CASSIRGDHQPQHF
>TRBV2|-|TRBJ1-2|TRBD1
CASSETRQGSFGGYTF
>TRBV2|few|TRBJ2-3|-
CASCQDSRTDTQYF
>TRBV7-9|few|TRBJ2-1|-
CASSPPRDNEQFF
>TRBV11-2|-|TRBJ2-7|-
CASSLDPSRGSYEQYF
>TRBV28|once|TRBJ2-7|TRBD2
CASSWPGLGIDEQYF
>TRBV19|-|TRBJ1-2|TRBD1
CASSFRDSSRIEGYTF
>TRBV7-9|-|TRBJ2-6|TRBD1
CASTRTGGSSGANVLTF
>TRBV27|-|TRBJ2-5|TRBD1
CASSEQGETQYF
>TRBV19|-|TRBJ1-1|-
CASSIGPGGTEAFF
>TRBV7-9|-|TRBJ2-7|-
CASSRELHSYEQYF
>TRBV30|once|TRBJ2-6|-
CASQVSGANVLTF
>TRBV28|-|TRBJ1-2|TRBD1
CASSFVNFRGRNGYTF
>TRBV7-2|-|TRBJ2-1|TRBD2
CASSSTTSGSQFF
>TRBV5-1|few|TRBJ1-1|-
CASSFGELNTEAFF
>TRBV9|-|TRBJ2-7|TRBD1
CASSLDRGVGEQYF
>TRBV28|-|TRBJ1-2|TRBD1
CASSPGQVYGYTF
>TRBV4-1|-|TRBJ1-1|TRBD1
CASTKRGGGNTEAFF
>TRBV5-1|once|TRBJ2-2|-
CASSLDGSSGELFF
>TRBV15|-|TRBJ2-7|TRBD2
CATSRDRTSGKVQYF
>TRBV6-1|many|TRBJ1-5|TRBD1
CASSEPDRAGQPQHF
>TRBV6-6|-|TRBJ1-1|TRBD1
CASSPRDRGPNTEAFF
>TRBV4-1|-|TRBJ2-5|TRBD1
CASSQEEGTGGARQETQYF
>TRBV7-9|-|TRBJ2-5|TRBD2
CASSPWTSGRVRVETQYF
>TRBV6-6|-|TRBJ2-1|-
CASSYGVTGRNEQFF
>TRBV7-6|-|TRBJ2-7|-
CASSSLLASYEQYF
>TRBV18|-|TRBJ2-6|-
CASSPARGGGGANVLTF
>TRBV10-3|-|TRBJ2-3|TRBD1
CAIRQGAGADTQYF
>TRBV29-1|-|TRBJ2-7|-
CSVEVLTEQYF
>TRBV5-1|-|TRBJ2-3|-
CASSLVLVTDTQYF
>TRBV13|-|TRBJ2-7|-
CAATAMVPAEQYF
>TRBV5-6|-|TRBJ1-5|TRBD1
CASRRRQGRQPQHF
>TRBV5-8|few|TRBJ1-5|-
CASTSGARGNQPQHF
>TRBV5-1|-|TRBJ2-5|-
CASSFGKAQGETQYF
>TRBV10-3|-|TRBJ2-7|TRBD1
CAISEPQGGEQYF
>TRBV27|-|TRBJ1-1|TRBD1
CASSPRQGQTEAFF
>TRBV6-5|few|TRBJ2-2|TRBD1
CASSYVGQPTPGELFF
>TRBV10-3|-|TRBJ1-4|-
CAISGGIGEKLFF
>TRBV28|-|TRBJ1-1|TRBD1
CASSRADRGRTEAFF
>TRBV18|-|TRBJ1-3|-
CASSPDRISGNTIYF